This T cell receptor (beta chain) was recorded in a study of cytomegalovirus exposure and HLA in healthy donors. Study-level points and caveats: Common viral pathogens seemed, in a later analysis, to connect with several of the most significant clusters.

Germline CDR1 reads SEHNR; CDR2 reads FQNEAQ (reference sequence). The length of the CDR3 is 14 residues. The ends were cut back, 4 bases at V and 0 bases at J, with 10 bases in the middle. PCR amplification relied on 60 Vbeta primers (plus 13 Jbeta primers). Generated by immunoSEQ multiplex PCR, the TCRdb table keeps only in-frame clones and is missing some. Of around 140,000 clones in the sample, around 87% were seen once. As for this clone: Its antigen is unidentified.

This TCR came from a woman in her 30s in good health and CMV-seronegative. J is TRBJ2-7 and V is TRBV7-9; possible D gene TRBD1, 6 bases. The sample comprised PBMCs. The CDR3 protein is CASSSTGNSYEQYF. The CDR3 DNA follows: TGTGCCAGCAGCTCCACAGGGAACTCCTACGAGCAGTACTTC.